The next 20 T cell receptor beta chains were all read from a single sample in a study of early stage breast cancer tumors. Clones were read by immunoSEQ multiplex PCR, and TCRdb kept only the in-frame ones, dropping some. Of around 28,000 clones listed, 75% to 90% are singletons. The material sequenced was blood. The source is a person in their sixties with breast cancer.

This clone was seen a handful of times. This rearrangement joins TRBV4-1 to TRBJ2-1; D gene uncertain. The CDR3 totals 15 residues. Germline V CDR1 and CDR2: MGHRA, YSYEKL. Trimming cost V 2 bases and J 2 bases, with 10 bases left between them. The CDR3 coding sequence is TGCGCCAGCAGCCAATCAGACTTTACCTACAATGAGCAGTTCTTC. It codes for CASSQSDFTYNEQFF.

The V and J genes are TRBV29-1 and TRBJ2-3; 8 bases are shared with TRBD2. The junction had 5 bases not matched to a gene; V was cut back by 7 bases and J by 2 bases. CDR1 SQVTM and CDR2 ANQGSEA come from the germline V gene. This CDR3 region has 13 residues. CDR3 protein: CSAQTSATDTQYF. The CDR3 DNA reads as TGCAGCGCCCAGACTAGCGCCACAGATACGCAGTATTTT.

The chain recombines TRBV4-1 with TRBJ2-1; 11 positions agree with TRBD2. In germline, CDR1 is MGHRA, CDR2 YSYEKL. The V segment lost 0 bases and the J segment 5 bases; nucleotides outside the gene matches: 3. CDR3 length equals 16 residues. As DNA, the CDR3 is TGCGCCAGCAGCCAAGATCCGGGACTAGCGGACAATGAGCAGTTCTTC. This encodes CASSQDPGLADNEQFF.

V and J are TRBV5-1 and TRBJ2-2; 9 bases align to TRBD2. CDR1 SGHRS and CDR2 YFSETQ come from the germline V gene. Losses at the gene ends were 0 bases for V and 0 bases for J; bases not matched to a gene: 3. CDR3 length: 17 amino acids. The DNA of the CDR3 is TGCGCCAGCAGCTTGGCGGTAGCGGGAGCGAACACCGGGGAGCTGTTTTTT. Its protein is CASSLAVAGANTGELFF.

CDR3 sequence (DNA): TGTGCCAGCTCGAGTGGACAGCACTCTGGAAACACCATATATTTT. Its protein product is CASSSGQHSGNTIYF. The chain carries TRBV18 and TRBJ1-3; D might be TRBD1 (6 bases). V lost 6 bases and J 0 bases, leaving 12 bases between the germline ends. In germline, CDR1 is KGHSH, CDR2 LQKENI. This CDR3 is built from 15 residues.

This clone was seen a single time. The J gene is TRBJ2-3, the V gene TRBV9; D may be TRBD2 (5 bases). Per the germline V gene, CDR1 is SGDLS and CDR2 is YYNGEE. Trimming removed 4 bases from V and 8 bases from J, with 17 bases in between. The CDR3 is made up of 14 amino acids. The CDR3 is CASSLGSGTITQYF. DNA of the CDR3: TGTGCCAGCAGCTTAGGCAGCGGCACCATTACGCAGTATTTT.

Only one count was recorded for this clone. The rearrangement uses TRBV6-5 and TRBJ2-7, with D tentatively TRBD2 (6 bases). Trimming shortened V by 8 bases and J by 2 bases, and 16 bases separated the two germline ends. Germline CDR1 reads MNHEY; CDR2 reads SVGAGI. This CDR3 comprises 14 residues. As DNA, the CDR3 is TGTGCCAGCGGGAGGACTTCCCGCGCCTACGAGCAGTACTTC. Protein sequence: CASGRTSRAYEQYF.

The chain uses TRBV9 and TRBJ2-1, with D perhaps matching TRBD2 (7 bases). The CDR3 loop spans 18 amino acids. The V gene's germline CDR1 is SGDLS and CDR2 YYNGEE. The V and J ends lost 2 bases and 3 bases respectively, with 21 bases between them. Written as DNA, the CDR3 is TGTGCCAGCAGCGTCCACGGGGGGCTAGCGGCCGACTACAATGAGCAGTTCTTC. It is translated as CASSVHGGLAADYNEQFF.

The chain is built from TRBV29-1 and TRBJ2-4, with D tentatively TRBD1 (6 bases). Germline V gene lookup returns CDR1 SQVTM and CDR2 ANQGSEA. There are 11 residues in the CDR3. V lost 4 bases, J lost 8 bases, and 9 bases lay in between. The CDR3 loop is CSVARGYIQYF. Here the CDR3 DNA reads TGCAGCGTTGCCAGGGGATACATTCAGTACTTC.

This clone was seen a handful of times. The chain recombines TRBV2 with TRBJ2-7; 7 bases align to TRBD2. After removal of 3 bases from V and 1 base from J, the junction contained 0 bases not matched to a gene. Germline assignment: CDR1 SNHLY and CDR2 FYNNEI. The CDR3 covers 13 residues. The CDR3 here is CASSDGGSYEQYF. In nucleotides, the CDR3 is TGTGCCAGCAGTGACGGGGGGTCCTACGAGCAGTACTTC.

The genes are TRBV2 and TRBJ2-4; 12 bases fit TRBD2. Germline lookup yields CDR1 SNHLY and CDR2 FYNNEI. Germline trimming cut 7 bases from V and 4 bases from J; bases unmatched to any gene: 5. The CDR3 spans 15 residues. The CDR3 bases are TGTGCCAGCAAGCGACTAGCGGGAGTAAAAAACATTCAGTACTTC. Protein sequence: CASKRLAGVKNIQYF.

This chain connects TRBV5-6 to TRBJ2-2; D is possibly TRBD2 (7 bases). Per the germline V gene, CDR1 is SGHDT and CDR2 is YYEEEE. Trimming pared 0 bases from V and 3 bases from J, leaving 12 bases between. The CDR3 is 16 amino acids. CDR3: CASSLGSGGYTGELFF. The CDR3 DNA is TGTGCCAGCAGCTTGGGATCGGGGGGCTACACCGGGGAGCTGTTTTTT.

The chain recombines TRBV7-2 with TRBJ2-7; TRBD2 aligns across 9 bases. Germline CDR1 SGHTA, CDR2 FQGNSA. With V trimmed by 1 base and J by 2 bases, 6 bases remained unmatched. The CDR3 extends over 16 amino acids. In nucleotides, the CDR3 is TGTGCCAGCAGCTTAGATGGGGCGGGAGGGCCCTACGAGCAGTACTTC. As protein: CASSLDGAGGPYEQYF. The entire variable domain, with the rest obtained from reference TRBV7-2 and TRBJ2-7, is as follows: GAGVSQSPSNKVTEKGKDVELRCDPISGHTALYWYRQSLGQGLEFLIYFQGNSAPDKSGLPSDRFSAERTGGSVSTLTIQRTQQEDSAVYLCASSLDGAGGPYEQYFGPGTRLTVT.

The rearrangement joins TRBV5-4 to TRBJ1-2; TRBD1 aligns across 9 bases. The junction had 10 bases not matched to a gene; V was cut back by 4 bases and J by 6 bases. CDR1 SGHNT and CDR2 YYREEE come from the germline V gene (reference sequence). The CDR3 is 15 amino acids. Here the CDR3 reads CASSLSDRGTDGYTF. In DNA, the CDR3 is TGTGCCAGCAGCCTCTCGGACAGGGGAACGGATGGCTACACCTTC.

This clone was observed a few times. The V call is TRBV6-1, the J call TRBJ2-1, with 12 bases lining up with TRBD2. The CDR3 extends over 16 amino acids. Germline V CDR1 and CDR2: MNHNS, SASEGT. V lost 3 bases and J lost 0; bases outside the gene matches: 0. CDR3: CASSETSGSSYNEQFF. In nucleotides, the CDR3 is TGTGCCAGCAGTGAGACTAGCGGGAGCTCCTACAATGAGCAGTTCTTC.

Worth noting for this clone: Germline and junction disagree at one end, which may indicate a read error. The chain links TRBV7-7 to TRBJ2-3, with D perhaps TRBD2 (5 bases). CDR3 size: 13 residues. Looked up from germline, CDR1 is SSHAT and CDR2 is FNYEAQ (reference sequence). The CDR3 DNA reads TGTGCTAGCAGCGGTACAGTCACAGATACGCAGTATTTT. This codes for CASSGTVTDTQYF.

Written as DNA, the CDR3 is TGTGCCAGCAGCTTCGGGACTAGCGACAATGAGCAGTTCTTC. It is translated as CASSFGTSDNEQFF. This sequence joins TRBV7-9 and TRBJ2-1; 10 nucleotides line up with TRBD2. The CDR3 extends over 14 amino acids. Germline trimming cut 3 bases from V and 5 bases from J; bases unmatched to any gene: 1. Germline CDR1 SEHNR, CDR2 FQNEAQ (reference sequence).

The chain has TRBV6-5 and TRBJ2-2, with 7 positions matching TRBD2. V lost 6 bases and J lost 6; bases outside the gene matches: 10. The CDR3 is made up of 15 amino acids. The germline V gene encodes CDR1 MNHEY and CDR2 SVGAGI. CDR3 DNA sequence: TGTGCCAGCAGCTGGTACCGGGGGGATTCCGGGGAGCTGTTTTTT. Translating gives CASSWYRGDSGELFF.

The chain has TRBV19 and TRBJ2-2, with 7 positions matching TRBD2. V lost 4 bases, J lost 1 base, and 3 bases stayed unmatched. The CDR3 has 15 residues. Germline CDR1 LNHDA, CDR2 SQIVND (reference sequence). This CDR3 is CASSTSGLNTGELFF. Here the CDR3 DNA reads TGTGCCAGTAGTACTAGCGGTCTGAACACCGGGGAGCTGTTTTTT.

This chain connects TRBV7-6 to TRBJ2-7; no definite D call. The germline V and J ends were trimmed by 10 bases and 6 bases, with 22 bases remaining between them. The CDR3 runs to 14 residues. From germline, CDR1 is SGHVS and CDR2 FNYEAQ. CDR3 protein: CATQEVHGTVEQYF. Written as DNA, the CDR3 is TGTGCCACCCAAGAGGTGCATGGTACGGTCGAGCAGTACTTC.